These 32 T cell receptor beta chains came from one sample sequenced in a study of blood T cell repertoires in COVID-19. Sequencing was performed with immunoSEQ multiplex PCR; in TCRdb, only in-frame clones are kept and a portion is missing. The sample lists over 300,000 clones, around 80% occurring once. The sample taken for sequencing was peripheral blood. The receptor set was obtained from a woman in her forties or fifties with acute or convalescent COVID-19.

The rearrangement joins TRBV5-1 to TRBJ2-2; D call uncertain. V shed 0 bases and J shed 4 bases, with 10 bases lying between them. Germline CDR1 is SGHRS and CDR2 is YFSETQ. This CDR3 contains 15 residues. This CDR3 reads CASSLDPGSTGELFF. CDR3 in DNA: TGCGCCAGCAGCTTGGATCCAGGCTCCACCGGGGAGCTGTTTTTT.

The V and J genes are TRBV9 and TRBJ1-1, with a weak D call TRBD1 (5 bases). There are 14 residues in the CDR3. Trimming took off 4 bases at V and 4 bases at J, with 14 bases between the two ends. Germline CDR1 reads SGDLS; CDR2 reads YYNGEE. This chain's CDR3 is CASSLGGAFTEAFF. In nucleotides, the CDR3 is TGTGCCAGCAGCTTGGGAGGGGCGTTCACTGAAGCTTTCTTT.

V usage is TRBV9 and J usage is TRBJ2-4, with a weak D call TRBD1 (6 bases). CDR1 and CDR2 (germline): SGDLS, YYNGEE. The ends were cut back, 3 bases at V and 3 bases at J, with 10 bases in the middle. The CDR3 runs 14 residues. The CDR3 loop reads CASSDRDNKNIQYF. The CDR3 DNA sequence: TGTGCCAGCAGCGACCGGGACAACAAAAACATTCAGTACTTC. Using reference TRBV9 and TRBJ2-4 for the parts outside the CDR3, the full variable domain is DSGVTQTPKHLITATGQRVTLRCSPRSGDLSVYWYQQSLDQGLQFLIQYYNGEERAKGNILERFSAQQFPDLHSELNLSSLELGDSALYFCASSDRDNKNIQYFGAGTRLSVL.

This clone was seen many times. This same CDR3 is encoded by further DNA sequences in the sample. The chain carries TRBV2 and TRBJ2-5; D gene uncertain. Per germline, CDR1 SNHLY and CDR2 FYNNEI. Trimming removed 4 bases from V and 4 bases from J, with 7 bases in between. The CDR3 is made up of 12 amino acids. CDR3 in DNA: TGTGCCAGCAGTGTGGAGAGAGAGACCCAGTACTTC. Amino acids: CASSVERETQYF.

This chain links TRBV10-3 with TRBJ2-5; 7 positions match TRBD1. The CDR3 loop spans 14 amino acids. The ends lost 0 bases at V and 7 bases at J; junction bases unmatched: 5. Germline CDR1 ENHRY, CDR2 SYGVKD. CDR3 loop: CAISESGTEGTQYF. The CDR3 DNA sequence: TGTGCCATCAGTGAGTCGGGGACAGAGGGGACCCAGTACTTC.

The chain combines TRBV7-8 with TRBJ1-2; D gene unclear. Germline V CDR1 and CDR2: SGHVS, FQNEAQ. With 4 bases removed from V and 2 bases from J, the gap between germline ends came to 5 bases. The CDR3 sequence is 12 residues long. This CDR3 is CASSSPNYGYTF. Here the CDR3 DNA reads TGTGCCAGCAGCTCCCCGAACTATGGCTACACCTTC.

The V and J genes are TRBV19 and TRBJ2-7; the match to TRBD1 covers 7 bases. J was trimmed by 2 bases and V by 4 bases; bases with no gene match: 8. The CDR3 has 15 residues. Germline lookup yields CDR1 LNHDA and CDR2 SQIVND (reference sequence). The CDR3 protein is CASSSADRDTYEQYF. CDR3 DNA sequence: TGTGCCAGTAGTAGTGCCGACAGGGATACCTACGAGCAGTACTTC.

The gene calls are TRBV30 and TRBJ2-6, with D unclear. Germline CDR1 and CDR2: GTSNPN and SVGIG (reference sequence). Trimming shortened V by 0 bases and J by 2 bases, and 11 bases separated the two germline ends. CDR3 length: 16 residues. CDR3 sequence (DNA): TGTGCCTGGAGTGTCGCTCTGGCTGCTGGGGCCAACGTCCTGACTTTC. Amino acid sequence: CAWSVALAAGANVLTF.

The chain has TRBV7-8 and TRBJ1-5; perhaps TRBD1 as D (5 bases). The CDR3 spans 13 residues. V lost 3 bases and J 5 bases, leaving 8 bases between the germline ends. CDR1 is SGHVS, CDR2 FQNEAQ, per germline. Here the CDR3 DNA reads TGTGCCAGCAGCTTCCAGGGATATCAGCCCCAGCATTTT. Translated: CASSFQGYQPQHF. The full variable domain, with the rest looked up from reference TRBV7-8 and TRBJ1-5, is GAGVSQSPRYKVAKRGQDVALRCDPISGHVSLFWYQQALGQGPEFLTYFQNEAQLDKSGLPSDRFFAERPEGSVSTLKIQRTQQEDSAVYLCASSFQGYQPQHFGDGTRLSIL.

As DNA, the CDR3 is TGCAGCGTCGCTGAAAGCCTGTGGACAGATTATGAGCAGTTCTTC. The encoded protein is CSVAESLWTDYEQFF. The chain is built from TRBV29-1 and TRBJ2-1, with a tentative D call TRBD1 (6 bases). The CDR3 covers 15 residues. The V gene lost 6 bases and the J gene lost 8 bases, with 23 bases spanning the gap. CDR1 SQVTM and CDR2 ANQGSEA come from the germline V gene.

This rearrangement joins TRBV5-1 to TRBJ2-1; 16 bases match TRBD2. Trimming cost V 4 bases and J 4 bases; bases outside gene matches: 8. Germline V gives CDR1 SGHRS, CDR2 YFSETQ. The CDR3 is made up of 18 amino acids. DNA for the CDR3: TGCGCCAGCAGCCCAGGGACTAGCGGGGGGGCGAGATACAATGAGCAGTTCTTC. Translation gives CASSPGTSGGARYNEQFF.

The chain carries TRBV3-1 (or the pseudogene TRBV3-2) and TRBJ1-5; 10 positions match TRBD1. This CDR3 region has 15 residues. Germline lookup yields CDR1 LGHDT and CDR2 YNNKEL (reference sequence). With 4 bases clipped from V and 6 bases from J, the junction kept 6 bases outside the gene matches. The CDR3 reads CASSPGQGGTQPQHF. The CDR3 bases are TGTGCCAGCAGCCCCGGACAGGGGGGGACTCAGCCCCAGCATTTT.

This clone has just one count. The genes are TRBV7-6 and TRBJ1-1; D gene ambiguous. Germline V gene lookup returns CDR1 SGHVS and CDR2 FNYEAQ. Trimming left V 7 bases short and J 0 bases short, with 15 bases between. CDR3 length: 15 residues. The CDR3 region has the DNA TGTGCCAGCATCCCGGCCCCGGGGATGAACACTGAAGCTTTCTTT. Amino acid sequence: CASIPAPGMNTEAFF. The full variable domain, with the rest looked up from reference TRBV7-6 and TRBJ1-1, is GAGVSQSPRYKVTKRGQDVALRCDPISGHVSLYWYRQALGQGPEFLTYFNYEAQQDKSGLPNDRFSAERPEGSISTLTIQRTEQRDSAMYRCASIPAPGMNTEAFFGQGTRLTVV.

V gene TRBV7-9 combines with J gene TRBJ2-1, with 9 bases matching TRBD2. V was pared by 5 bases and J by 8 bases, with 13 bases of the junction left unmatched. Germline V gives CDR1 SEHNR, CDR2 FQNEAQ (reference sequence). The CDR3 totals 16 residues. The chain's CDR3 is CASSPLISGGGDEQFF. As DNA, the CDR3 is TGTGCCAGCAGCCCCCTAATTAGCGGGGGAGGGGATGAGCAGTTCTTC. Variable domain in full (rest from reference TRBV7-9 and TRBJ2-1): DTGVSQNPRHKITKRGQNVTFRCDPISEHNRLYWYRQTLGQGPEFLTYFQNEAQLEKSRLLSDRFSAERPKGSFSTLEIQRTEQGDSAMYLCASSPLISGGGDEQFFGPGTRLTVL.

The chain links TRBV29-1 to TRBJ1-1, with D possibly TRBD1 on 6 matching bases. CDR3 length: 14 amino acids. V was shortened by 6 bases and J by 1 base, with 15 bases between the two germline ends. The germline CDR1 and CDR2 sequences are SQVTM and ANQGSEA. The CDR3 loop reads CSVHTTGRNTEAFF. CDR3 sequence (DNA): TGCAGCGTCCATACGACAGGACGGAACACTGAAGCTTTCTTT.

The chain is built from TRBV10-1 and TRBJ2-7; D perhaps matches TRBD2 (5 bases). The germline V and J ends were trimmed by 2 bases and 6 bases, with 8 bases remaining between them. Germline CDR1 reads WNHNN; CDR2 reads SYGVQD (reference sequence). This CDR3 comprises 12 residues. The CDR3 DNA reads as TGCGCCAGCAGTGAGGAGGGTTCCGAGCAGTACGTC. Its protein is CASSEEGSEQYV.

This clone was found once. The rearrangement joins TRBV25-1 to TRBJ1-1; D unresolved. Per the germline V gene, CDR1 is MGHDK and CDR2 is SYGVNS. The CDR3 contains 15 residues. V was clipped by 3 bases and J by 0 bases, with 11 bases between them. CDR3 bases: TGTGCCAGCAGTGATACGCGGCACCTGAACACTGAAGCTTTCTTT. Amino acids: CASSDTRHLNTEAFF.

V and J are TRBV5-1 and TRBJ1-5; the D is unclear. V shed 4 bases and J shed 4 bases, with 15 bases lying between them. The CDR3 is 15 amino acids. CDR1 and CDR2 from the germline V gene are SGHRS and YFSETQ. The CDR3 sequence: CASSPLTGANQPQHF. The DNA of the CDR3 is TGCGCCAGCAGCCCCTTGACGGGAGCAAATCAGCCCCAGCATTTT.

CDR3 coding DNA: TGTGCCAGCGGAGACAGGGCGAACACCGGGGAGCTGTTTTTT. Translated, it gives CASGDRANTGELFF. The chain joins TRBV9 to TRBJ2-2, with 7 bases fitting TRBD1. V trimming: 7 bases; J trimming: 0 bases; junction bases outside the gene matches: 3. The CDR3 runs 14 residues. Germline V gives CDR1 SGDLS, CDR2 YYNGEE. Full variable domain (rest looked up from reference TRBV9 and TRBJ2-2): DSGVTQTPKHLITATGQRVTLRCSPRSGDLSVYWYQQSLDQGLQFLIQYYNGEERAKGNILERFSAQQFPDLHSELNLSSLELGDSALYFCASGDRANTGELFFGEGSRLTVL.

The table lists this clone with a few counts. V usage is TRBV6-5 and J usage is TRBJ2-5, with a tentative D call TRBD2 (6 bases). CDR3 size: 15 residues. The germline gives CDR1 MNHEY, CDR2 SVGAGI. Between the trimmed V and J ends, which lost 2 bases and 5 bases, there was a span of 15 bases. CDR3 in amino acids: CASSYGGSGWETQYF. The CDR3 nucleotides read TGTGCCAGCAGTTACGGGGGAAGCGGGTGGGAGACCCAGTACTTC.

A single count supports this clone. The CDR3 coding sequence is TGTGCCTGGAGGGGGGGACAGGGGGTTACTGAAGCTTTCTTT. Translated: CAWRGGQGVTEAFF. The chain employs TRBV30 and TRBJ1-1, with 11 bases lining up with TRBD1. CDR3 length: 14 amino acids. Germline values: CDR1 GTSNPN, CDR2 SVGIG (reference sequence). V trimming: 3 bases; J trimming: 5 bases; junction bases outside the gene matches: 5.

This clone was seen a single time. An end of the junction differs from the germline gene, which may be a read error. The rearrangement joins TRBV7-9 to TRBJ1-6; D gene uncertain. Germline lookup yields CDR1 SEHNR and CDR2 FQNEAQ (reference sequence). The CDR3 runs 12 residues. The CDR3 coding sequence is TGTGCCAGCAGCCTTGAGGGTATTAGGCCCATTTTT. It yields the protein CASSLEGIRPIF.

This rearrangement joins TRBV7-6 to TRBJ2-7; TRBD2 is a possible D gene (6 bases). V was pared by 8 bases and J by 3 bases, with 11 bases between. CDR3 size: 12 residues. The germline CDR1 and CDR2 sequences are SGHVS and FNYEAQ. In DNA form, the CDR3 reads TGTGCCAGCGGAGGGGCAAACTACGAGCAGTACTTC. It yields the protein CASGGANYEQYF.

The J gene is TRBJ2-3, the V gene TRBV7-8; 10 positions match TRBD2. There are 16 residues in the CDR3. Germline trimming cut 1 base from V and 9 bases from J; bases unmatched to any gene: 10. CDR1 is SGHVS and CDR2 is FQNEAQ in the germline V gene. The CDR3 DNA reads TGTGCCAGCAGCTTAGTCTCTAGCGGGGGTGGGAGGACGCAGTATTTT. Amino acids: CASSLVSSGGGRTQYF.

This chain connects TRBV27 to TRBJ1-2; no firm D call. The CDR3 is made up of 14 amino acids. Germline-derived CDR1 and CDR2 are MNHEY and SMNVEV (reference sequence). Trimming removed 5 bases at V and 5 bases at J, with 15 bases between. The CDR3 sequence: CASSEGSLSYGYTF. In DNA, the CDR3 is TGTGCCAGCAGTGAGGGCTCCCTATCGTATGGCTACACCTTC.

This clone has more than one count but fewer than ten. This chain uses TRBV7-9 with TRBJ1-2; perhaps TRBD1 as D (5 bases). Per the germline V gene, CDR1 is SEHNR and CDR2 is FQNEAQ (reference sequence). With 2 bases removed from V and 2 bases from J, the gap between germline ends came to 12 bases. The CDR3 is 15 amino acids. In DNA form, the CDR3 reads TGTGCCAGCAGCTTACTTTCAGGGATGAACTATGGCTACACCTTC. It translates to CASSLLSGMNYGYTF.

This chain joins TRBV27 and TRBJ1-2, with TRBD1 as a possible D gene (6 bases). V was pared by 3 bases and J by 8 bases, with 10 bases between. Germline lookup yields CDR1 MNHEY and CDR2 SMNVEV (reference sequence). The CDR3 loop spans 12 amino acids. Here the CDR3 reads CASSFKGVGYTF. CDR3 nucleotide sequence: TGTGCCAGCAGTTTTAAGGGGGTCGGCTACACCTTC.

The chain recombines TRBV27 with TRBJ2-7; 9 nucleotides agree with TRBD1. The trim removed 2 bases at V and 5 bases at J, leaving 10 bases unmatched. This CDR3 is built from 16 residues. The germline V gene has CDR1 MNHEY and CDR2 SMNVEV (reference sequence). CDR3 in DNA: TGTGCCAGCAGTTTAAGGGGGGGGACAGGGATCCACGAGCAGTACGTC. Translation gives CASSLRGGTGIHEQYV.

The chain links TRBV5-1 to TRBJ1-2; the match to TRBD1 covers 7 bases. With V trimmed by 4 bases and J by 5 bases, 8 bases remained unmatched. Germline CDR1 SGHRS, CDR2 YFSETQ. The CDR3 covers 14 residues. CDR3 sequence reads: CASSLPTGQYGYTF. The CDR3, as DNA: TGCGCCAGCAGCCTACCGACAGGGCAATATGGCTACACCTTC.

This clone has just one count. This sequence joins TRBV18 and TRBJ2-6; D is unclear. This CDR3 region has 18 residues. With 2 bases removed from V and 1 base from J, the gap between germline ends came to 15 bases. Germline CDR1 KGHSH, CDR2 LQKENI. CDR3 region: CASSPTVTSPSGANVLTF. The CDR3 DNA follows: TGTGCCAGCTCACCAACCGTGACATCACCGTCTGGGGCCAACGTCCTGACTTTC.

The chain employs TRBV3-1 (or the pseudogene TRBV3-2) and TRBJ2-2, with TRBD2 matching 8 bases. The CDR3 runs to 14 residues. J gave up 3 bases and V 8 bases, and 5 bases lay outside the gene matches. Looked up from germline, CDR1 is LGHDT and CDR2 is YNNKEL (reference sequence). The CDR3 loop is CASFREGHTGELFF. For the CDR3, the DNA is TGTGCCAGCTTCCGGGAGGGCCACACCGGGGAGCTGTTTTTT.

This clone was seen only a few times. The chain couples TRBV24-1 to TRBJ2-3, with D possibly TRBD1 on 7 matching bases. V was cut by 7 bases and J by 6 bases, with 16 bases left in between. This CDR3 spans 14 amino acids. CDR1 is KGHDR and CDR2 is SFDVKD in the germline V gene. The chain's CDR3 is CATRGGTALDTQYF. The CDR3 DNA follows: TGTGCCACCAGAGGGGGGACAGCCCTGGATACGCAGTATTTT.